A selection of T cell receptor beta chains follows, all from one sample in a study of siplizumab effects on memory and regulatory T cells. Measured with immunoSEQ multiplex PCR; TCRdb has only the in-frame clones, and not every one. Of tens of thousands of clones listed, 88% are singletons. Sequenced input: Tregs sorted from blood. Receptors were obtained from a human donor in good health. Each CDR3 is given with its conserved first and last residue. A D gene is named only where the DNA matches it firmly. The size field is filled for only some rows; it gives once, few, many or a size class.

TRBJ1-5	once	TRBV27	13	-	TGTGCCAGCAGTTTAAAAGGCAATCAGCCCCAGCATTTT	CASSLKGNQPQHF
TRBJ1-2	-	TRBV4-1	13	-	TGCGCCAGCAGCCCGTCGGCGAGCTATGGCTACACCTTC	CASSPSASYGYTF
TRBJ2-3	-	TRBV5-5	14	-	TGTGCCAGCACCTCTAGCCTGAACACAGATACGCAGTATTTT	CASTSSLNTDTQYF
TRBJ2-2	-	TRBV6-1	14	-	TGTGCCAGCCTCGAGAGGGGCCCCTTGGGGGAGCTGTTTTTT	CASLERGPLGELFF
TRBJ1-5	-	TRBV30	13	-	TGTGCCTGGAGTGAGAGTAGCAATCAGCCCCAGCATTTT	CAWSESSNQPQHF
TRBJ1-4	-	TRBV6-1	11	-	TGTGCCAGCAGTTGGACCACGGAACTGTTTTTT	CASSWTTELFF
TRBJ2-3	few	TRBV5-1	16	TRBD2	TGCGCCAGCAGCTTGGGGGGACTAGCGGGATTAGATACGCAGTATTTT	CASSLGGLAGLDTQYF
TRBJ1-2	-	TRBV28	14	TRBD1	TGTGCCAGCAAAACCACAGGGGCCGGCTATGGCTACACCTTC	CASKTTGAGYGYTF
TRBJ2-1	-	TRBV5-1	14	-	TGCGCCAGCAGCTTGGGGGACCTCTACAATGAGCAGTTCTTC	CASSLGDLYNEQFF
TRBJ2-2	-	TRBV5-1	15	TRBD1	TGCGCCAGCAGCAAAGTTACAGGGGTCACCGGGGAGCTGTTTTTT	CASSKVTGVTGELFF
TRBJ1-1	-	TRBV13	13	-	TGTGCCAGCAGCGGTACAGGGTTCACTGAAGCTTTCTTT	CASSGTGFTEAFF
TRBJ2-1	-	TRBV19	11	-	TGTGCCAGTAGTATAGTAAATGAGCAGTTCTTC	CASSIVNEQFF
TRBJ2-7	-	TRBV2	13	TRBD1	TGTGCCAGCAGTTGGACAGGGCTCTACGAGCAGTACTTC	CASSWTGLYEQYF
TRBJ2-3	-	TRBV7-3	14	TRBD2	TGTGCCAGCAGCACCAGTAGCGGGGCAGATACGCAGTATTTT	CASSTSSGADTQYF
TRBJ2-7	-	TRBV7-2	14	-	TGTGCCAGCAGCTTCAGGGCTACGTCCTACGAGCAGTACTTC	CASSFRATSYEQYF
TRBJ2-3	-	TRBV5-1	16	TRBD2	TGCGCCAGCAGCCAAATGACTAGCGGGAGGGGAGATACGCAGTATTTT	CASSQMTSGRGDTQYF
TRBJ2-4	-	TRBV23-1	14	-	TGCGCCAGCAGTCGAAAAGGGTGGGCAAACATTCAGTACTTC	CASSRKGWANIQYF
TRBJ2-1	-	TRBV9	16	TRBD1	TGTGCCAGCAGCGTGGGGGACAGGGGTAACCACAATGAGCAGTTCTTC	CASSVGDRGNHNEQFF
TRBJ2-1	-	TRBV27	14	-	TGTGCCAGCAGTTTATGGAGCCCGTACAATGAGCAGTTCTTC	CASSLWSPYNEQFF
TRBJ2-6	-	TRBV5-1	15	-	TGCGCCAGCAGCTGGGACGGTACTGGGGCCAACGTCCTGACTTTC	CASSWDGTGANVLTF
TRBJ2-5	-	TRBV12-5	16	TRBD2	TGTGCTAGTGGTTTGGGTCTAGCGGGACTCCAAGAGACCCAGTACTTC	CASGLGLAGLQETQYF
TRBJ1-1	-	TRBV7-8	17	TRBD1	TGTGCCAGCAGCTTGGGACGGCCAGGGGGAATGAACACTGAAGCTTTCTTT	CASSLGRPGGMNTEAFF
TRBJ2-7	-	TRBV30	15	TRBD1	TGTGCCTGGAGTGTTGGACAGGGAAGGGCCTACGAGCAGTACTTC	CAWSVGQGRAYEQYF
TRBJ2-2	-	TRBV18	15	TRBD2	TGTGCCAGCTCACCATGGGCTAGCGGGACCGGGGAGCTGTTTTTT	CASSPWASGTGELFF
TRBJ2-3	few	TRBV7-2	15	TRBD2	TGTGCCAGCAGCCCAAGGACTAGCACCACAGATACGCAGTATTTT	CASSPRTSTTDTQYF
TRBJ2-1	-	TRBV12-5	15	TRBD2	TGTGCTAGTGGTCCCGGACTAGCGGGAGAGGATGAGCAGTTCTTC	CASGPGLAGEDEQFF
TRBJ1-2	-	TRBV25-1	14	-	TGTGCCAGCAGTGACTGGGGGGCGAGTTCGCGCTACACCTTC	CASSDWGASSRYTF
TRBJ1-2	-	TRBV25-1	13	-	TGTGCCAGCAGTGAGTCCAGAAACTATGGCTACACCTTC	CASSESRNYGYTF
TRBJ2-3	-	TRBV30	15	TRBD2	TGTGCCTGGGTCGGACTAGCGGGACAGATAGGTACGCAGTATTTT	CAWVGLAGQIGTQYF
TRBJ1-1	-	TRBV15	13	-	TGTGCCACCAGCAGCACCCTGAACACTGAAGCTTTCTTT	CATSSTLNTEAFF
TRBJ2-7	once	TRBV19	14	TRBD1	TGTGCCAGTAGTACGACAGGGAACTCCTACGAGCAGTACTTC	CASSTTGNSYEQYF
TRBJ1-5	-	TRBV19	14	-	TGTGCCAGTAGTATATTCTCGGCAAATCAGCCCCAGCATTTT	CASSIFSANQPQHF
TRBJ2-1	-	TRBV30	10	-	TGTGCCCGAGGGAGGAATGAGCAGTTCTTC	CARGRNEQFF
TRBJ2-7	-	TRBV16	15	TRBD1	TGTGCCAGCAGCAATCCCTCGTCAGGGGGTCGGGAGCAGTACTTC	CASSNPSSGGREQYF
TRBJ1-5	-	TRBV5-8	15	TRBD1	TGTGCCAGCAGCTTGGGGACAGGGAGCAATCAGCCCCAGCATTTT	CASSLGTGSNQPQHF
TRBJ2-1	-	TRBV11-3	17	-	TGTGCCAGCAGCTTAGTAAACGGGGGTAACCCTCGAAATGAGCAGTTCTTC	CASSLVNGGNPRNEQFF
TRBJ2-7	-	TRBV30	14	TRBD1	TGTGCCTCGTCGGGGACAGGGGGCCCGTACGAGCAGTACTTC	CASSGTGGPYEQYF
TRBJ2-1	-	TRBV9	16	-	TGTGCCAGCAGCGTAGCTGTCGGGGGTCCCCCGGGTGAGCAGTTCTTC	CASSVAVGGPPGEQFF
TRBJ1-4	-	TRBV5-1	15	-	TGCGCCAGCAGCTGGGAGTCAGGACCTAATGAAAAACTGTTTTTT	CASSWESGPNEKLFF
TRBJ1-4	-	TRBV7-8	16	-	TGTGCCAGCAGCTCCTTTCATACAGTCGATAATGAAAAACTGTTTTTT	CASSSFHTVDNEKLFF
TRBJ1-4	-	TRBV12-5	15	-	TGTGCTAGTGGTTTGGTGGGGGGGGATAACGAAAAACTGTTTTTT	CASGLVGGDNEKLFF
TRBJ1-1	-	TRBV6-1	12	-	TGTGCCAGCAGTGAAATTGGTGCAGAGGCTTTCTTT	CASSEIGAEAFF
TRBJ2-7	-	TRBV11-3	16	-	TGTGCCAGCAGCTTAGTCTACGGAGCGAGGGGCTACGAGCAGTACTTC	CASSLVYGARGYEQYF
TRBJ2-1	-	TRBV12-5	15	TRBD2	TGTGCTAGTGGTTCTTATAGCGGGATCAGGAATGAGCAGTTCTTC	CASGSYSGIRNEQFF
TRBJ2-5	-	TRBV7-8	14	-	TGTGCCAGCAGCTCCATGGGAGGACAAGAGACCCAGTACTTC	CASSSMGGQETQYF
TRBJ1-5	-	TRBV28	14	-	TGTGCCAGCAGTGTCTCCGGTGGGCATCAGCCCCAGCATTTT	CASSVSGGHQPQHF
TRBJ1-6	-	TRBV7-9	13	-	TGTGCCAGCAGCCGGACGGCTAATTCACCCCTCCACTTT	CASSRTANSPLHF
TRBJ2-6	-	TRBV7-8	21	-	TGTGCCAGCAGACCAAGGGTCCGGGACTTTTCGGCAAAATCTGGGGCCAACGTCCTGACTTTC	CASRPRVRDFSAKSGANVLTF
TRBJ2-1	-	TRBV19	15	TRBD2	TGTGCCAGTAGTATAGATCGGGAGGTTTACAATGAGCAGTTCTTC	CASSIDREVYNEQFF
TRBJ1-1	-	TRBV4-3	15	-	TGCGCCAGCAGCACCCGACACCTTGGGGACACTGAAGCTTTCTTT	CASSTRHLGDTEAFF
TRBJ2-6	-	TRBV5-8	18	-	TGTGCCAGCAGCTTGATACGGGGGCTTTTGTCTGGGGCCAACGTCCTGACTTTC	CASSLIRGLLSGANVLTF
TRBJ2-1	-	TRBV4-1	15	TRBD1	TGCGCCAGCAGCCAAGGACAGGGGGGCCGAAATGAGCAGTTCTTC	CASSQGQGGRNEQFF
TRBJ2-7	-	TRBV19	15	-	TGTGCCAGTAGTATAGCCCCAGGGAGCCCCTACGAGCAGTACTTC	CASSIAPGSPYEQYF
TRBJ1-1	-	TRBV2	14	-	TGTGCCAGCAGTGAAGCGGGCAGTAACACTGAAGCTTTCTTT	CASSEAGSNTEAFF
TRBJ1-3	once	TRBV30	13	TRBD1	TGTGCCTGGAGGCAGGGGGCGGGAAACACCATATATTTT	CAWRQGAGNTIYF